The rows below give T cell receptor beta chains drawn from one sample of a study of shared clonotypes between healthy human individuals. TCRdb's table, derived via immunoSEQ multiplex PCR, lists solely in-frame clones and lacks some. The profile shows about 2.1 million clones, approximately 94% of them singletons. Sequencing was performed on naive CD8+ T cells from PBMCs. The receptors were gathered from a young man in good health. Some clones in this sample may be carry-over from other donors' samples. The CDR3 runs from the conserved cysteine through the conserved F or W. The D gene is left open where the match is weak. Size is omitted from some rows. Given values are once, few, many or a class for expanded clones.

TRBJ2-7,TRBV5-1,-,-,CASSSESGFSYEQYF,TGCGCCAGCAGCTCCGAAAGCGGTTTCTCCTACGAGCAGTACTTC
TRBJ1-5,TRBV28,-,-,CASSLVGVNQPQHF,TGTGCCAGCAGTTTGGTAGGGGTCAATCAGCCCCAGCATTTT
TRBJ2-7,TRBV28,-,-,CASIKEQDLYEQYF,TGTGCCAGCATAAAGGAACAGGACCTCTACGAGCAGTACTTC
TRBJ1-5,TRBV19,-,-,CASSKAHWGNQPQHF,TGTGCCAGTAGTAAGGCTCATTGGGGCAATCAGCCCCAGCATTTT
TRBJ2-3,TRBV9,TRBD1,-,CASNGAGGIDTDTQYF,TGTGCCAGCAACGGAGCAGGGGGCATCGATACAGATACGCAGTATTTT
TRBJ2-1,TRBV27,-,-,CASSPRGGRWGNEQFF,TGTGCCAGCAGTCCCCGTGGGGGGAGGTGGGGGAATGAGCAGTTCTTC
TRBJ2-7,TRBV28,-,-,CASSPWRDETYEQYF,TGTGCCAGCAGTCCCTGGCGGGACGAGACTTACGAGCAGTACTTC
TRBJ1-2,TRBV29-1,-,-,CSARDFYGYTF,TGCAGCGCTCGAGATTTTTATGGCTACACCTTC
TRBJ2-7,TRBV7-9,-,-,CASSSGRAATYEQYF,TGTGCCAGCAGTTCCGGAAGGGCAGCCACCTACGAGCAGTACTTC
TRBJ2-7,TRBV6-5,-,-,CASSYQTSNGNNEQYF,TGTGCCAGCAGTTACCAAACGAGCAACGGAAACAACGAGCAGTACTTC
TRBJ2-3,TRBV28,TRBD2,once,CASSLSGRTDTQYF,TGTGCCAGCAGTTTATCCGGGAGGACAGATACGCAGTATTTT
TRBJ2-3,TRBV5-6,-,-,CASSTGGDTQYF,TGTGCCAGCAGCACAGGAGGGGATACGCAGTATTTT
TRBJ2-1,TRBV14,-,-,CASSFGISSHNEQFF,TGTGCCAGCAGCTTTGGCATCTCGAGCCACAATGAGCAGTTCTTC
TRBJ1-2,TRBV13,-,-,CASSLRGPDYGYTF,TGTGCCAGCAGCTTACGGGGGCCTGATTATGGCTACACCTTC
TRBJ2-7,TRBV7-6,TRBD2,-,CASSLGGERSYEQYF,TGTGCCAGCAGCTTGGGGGGGGAGCGATCCTACGAGCAGTACTTC
TRBJ1-2,TRBV5-4,-,-,CASSRAAGGYGYTF,TGTGCCAGCAGCCGGGCCGCGGGGGGCTATGGCTACACCTTC
TRBJ1-4,TRBV27,-,-,CASSFRGEKLFF,TGTGCCAGCAGTTTCCGGGGGGAAAAACTGTTTTTT
TRBJ2-2,TRBV13,TRBD2,-,CASSLGLGGRGTSGSVVGTGELFF,TGTGCCAGCAGCTTAGGCCTGGGGGGAAGAGGGACTAGCGGGAGCGTCGTCGGCACCGGGGAGCTGTTTTTT
TRBJ2-1,TRBV4-3,-,-,CASSQQHLGSYNEQFF,TGCGCCAGCAGCCAACAACACTTAGGCAGCTACAATGAGCAGTTCTTC
TRBJ2-1,TRBV10-2,-,-,CASAHLPPHNEQFF,TGCGCCAGCGCTCACCTTCCCCCGCACAATGAGCAGTTCTTC
TRBJ2-1,TRBV11-2,TRBD2,-,CASSPLRGEGGEQFF,TGTGCCAGCAGCCCTCTCAGAGGGGAGGGCGGTGAGCAGTTCTTC
TRBJ1-2,TRBV5-1,-,-,CASSLDIGGYTF,TGCGCCAGCAGCCTGGACATCGGTGGCTACACCTTC
TRBJ2-1,TRBV10-3,TRBD1,-,CAINPRGDRGSNEQFF,TGTGCCATCAACCCGAGAGGGGACAGGGGGTCCAATGAGCAGTTCTTC
TRBJ2-1,TRBV27,TRBD1,once,CASSGGHRGRDEQFF,TGTGCCAGCAGTGGGGGACACAGGGGGCGGGATGAGCAGTTCTTC
TRBJ2-2,TRBV29-1,-,few,CSVEALSSGLTGELFF,TGCAGCGTTGAAGCTCTGAGTAGCGGTTTAACCGGGGAGCTGTTTTTT
TRBJ2-2,TRBV7-7,TRBD2,-,CASSVTSGRVTGELFF,TGTGCCAGCAGCGTTACTAGCGGGAGGGTCACCGGGGAGCTGTTTTTT
TRBJ2-1,TRBV6-1,-,-,CASSPRTPGDEQFF,TGTGCCAGCAGTCCACGGACCCCCGGGGATGAGCAGTTCTTC